Detailed here is one T cell receptor beta chain. Antigen unknown. This entry comes from a study of identifying expanded T cells in peripheral blood. Some clones are missing from TCRdb's copy, which holds only in-frame ones; the method was immunoSEQ multiplex PCR. The sample contains about 50,000 clones, roughly 80% of which appear only once. Germline V gene data show CDR1 as WNHNN and CDR2 as SYGVQD (reference sequence). The ends were cut back, 2 bases at V and 6 bases at J, with 9 bases in the middle. CDR3 length equals 13 residues. Study-wide findings and caveats: Differentially abundant clones: around 1.2 between replicates, 15 to 17 at around 14 days, roughly 18 at four. Clone count variance between approximately two-week samples rose with total template count.

Collection occurred without any documented infections or immune events in donors. The sequenced sample was blood. The source of this sequence is a person between 18 and 70 years old in good health. The genes are TRBV10-1 and TRBJ2-3; no clear D. CDR3 in DNA: TGCGCCAGCAGTGAGGTGGCGCTCGATACGCAGTATTTT. As protein: CASSEVALDTQYF.